Listed below are T cell receptor beta chains from one sample, sequenced in a study of OX40 agonist ivuxolimab in advanced cancers. TCRdb's copy holds only in-frame clones and misses some; the assay was immunoSEQ multiplex PCR. The repertoire includes approximately 82,000 clones, roughly 89% of them detected once, and 0.55% to 0.75% sits in the top ten. The source material was CD4+ or CD8+ T cells sorted from blood, sampled in a trial of the OX40 agonist ivuxolimab. These TCRs come from an adult with an advanced solid tumor such as melanoma, head and neck, liver or kidney cancer. CDR3s include the opening cysteine and the closing phenylalanine or tryptophan. D genes are given only for firm matches. Not all rows give a size; the values are once, few, many and, for expanded clones, a class.

J	D	size	V	DNA	CDR3
TRBJ1-2	.	.	TRBV15	TGTGCCACCAGCAGAGATATAGGGGGGACCAACTATGGCTACACCTTC	CATSRDIGGTNYGYTF
TRBJ1-2	TRBD1	.	TRBV19	TGTGCCAGTACCCCGACAGGGCCGAACTATGGCTACACCTTC	CASTPTGPNYGYTF
TRBJ1-1	TRBD1	.	TRBV11-3	TGTGCCAGCAGCTTAATAGGACAGGTGAACACTGAAGCTTTCTTT	CASSLIGQVNTEAFF
TRBJ1-1	.	.	TRBV6-6	TGTGCCAGCAGTTATCAGGAGAACACTGAAGCTTTCTTT	CASSYQENTEAFF
TRBJ2-1	.	.	TRBV14	TGTGCCAGCAGCCAAGTCAGGGGAAATGAGCAGTTCTTC	CASSQVRGNEQFF
TRBJ1-6	.	.	TRBV27	TGTGCCAGCAGTTTATCGCCGTTTAGCTCCTATAATTCACCCCTCCACTTT	CASSLSPFSSYNSPLHF
TRBJ2-3	TRBD2	.	TRBV5-4	TGTGCCAGCAGCTTGCGACTAGCGGGGAGCACAGATACGCAGTATTTT	CASSLRLAGSTDTQYF
TRBJ2-2	.	.	TRBV4-1	TGCGCCAGCAGCCCTAGAAATAAGGGGAACACCGGGGAGCTGTTTTTT	CASSPRNKGNTGELFF
TRBJ2-5	TRBD2	.	TRBV27	TGTGCCAGCAGGGGAAGCGGGGGAGAGACCCAGTACTTC	CASRGSGGETQYF
TRBJ2-2	TRBD2	.	TRBV2	TGTGCCGGTGGGGGACTAGCGAGGACCGGGGAGCTGTTTTTT	CAGGGLARTGELFF
TRBJ2-3	.	.	TRBV11-3	TGTGCCAGCAGCTTAAGTGGTAGCACAGATACGCAGTATTTT	CASSLSGSTDTQYF
TRBJ2-3	TRBD2	.	TRBV19	TGTGCCAGTAGAGGTCTAGCGGACACAGATACGCAGTATTTT	CASRGLADTDTQYF
TRBJ2-3	TRBD2	once	TRBV7-4	TGTGCCAGCAGCACCCACCGGACTAGCGGGGGGCCTACAGATACGCAGTATTTT	CASSTHRTSGGPTDTQYF
TRBJ1-5	.	.	TRBV6-1	TGTGCCAGCAGTGAAGGGTCAGGCCTCAATCAGCCCCAGCATTTT	CASSEGSGLNQPQHF
TRBJ2-5	TRBD1	.	TRBV6-1	TGTGCCAGCAGCACAGGACAGGGGCGACAAGAGACCCAGTACTTC	CASSTGQGRQETQYF
TRBJ1-5	.	.	TRBV6-1	TGTGCCAGCAGTGATATGGGGGGCAATCAGCCCCAGCATTTT	CASSDMGGNQPQHF
TRBJ2-7	TRBD2	.	TRBV4-2	TGTGCCAGCAGCCAAGATTCTGTAGGACTAGCGCCCTACGAGCAGTACTTC	CASSQDSVGLAPYEQYF
TRBJ2-1	.	once	TRBV19	TGTGCCAGTAGTAGGGGTCTCTCCTACAATGAGCAGTTCTTC	CASSRGLSYNEQFF
TRBJ2-7	TRBD1	.	TRBV10-3	TGTGCCATCAGTGACCGGGACAGGGGTCCCCACGAGCAGTACTTC	CAISDRDRGPHEQYF
TRBJ2-1	TRBD2	.	TRBV19	TGTGCCAGTAGTATATGGCTAGCGGGAGACCCCTCCTACAATGAGCAGTTCTTC	CASSIWLAGDPSYNEQFF
TRBJ2-1	TRBD2	.	TRBV5-1	TGCGCCAGCAGCTTGGTCGGGAGGGCCTCCTACAATGAGCAGTTCTTC	CASSLVGRASYNEQFF
TRBJ2-3	.	.	TRBV27	TGTGCCAGCATCCCCCCCCGAATTAGCACAGATACGCAGTATTTT	CASIPPRISTDTQYF
TRBJ2-1	.	.	TRBV5-5	TGTGCCAGCAGCCCGACTGGGTTCACGAGCTCCTACAATGAGCAGTTCTTC	CASSPTGFTSSYNEQFF
TRBJ2-3	TRBD2	.	TRBV10-3	TGTGCCATCAGTGCCTCGGCGGGAGGAGGCACAGATACGCAGTATTTT	CAISASAGGGTDTQYF
TRBJ1-3	.	.	TRBV5-8	TGTGCCAGCAGCTTTGGGGCCTCGGGAAACACCATATATTTT	CASSFGASGNTIYF
TRBJ1-3	.	.	TRBV6-5	TGTGCCAGCAGTTACGTGAGAGGGAGCACCATATATTTT	CASSYVRGSTIYF
TRBJ2-5	.	once	TRBV19	TGTGCCAGTAGTATGGACGGGGCCCCGGAGACCCAGTACTTC	CASSMDGAPETQYF
TRBJ1-5	.	.	TRBV19	TGTGCCAGTAGCATCTTAGGGCGGGGCAATCAGCCCCAGCATTTT	CASSILGRGNQPQHF
TRBJ1-3	TRBD1	.	TRBV7-8	TGTGCCAGCAGCTTAGCCGAAGGACAGGGGGTGGGAAACACCATATATTTT	CASSLAEGQGVGNTIYF
TRBJ2-3	.	.	TRBV6-1	TGTGCCAGCAAGTTAATAGAGGGTTTTTTCAATACGCAGTATTTT	CASKLIEGFFNTQYF
TRBJ2-7	.	.	TRBV5-6	TGTGCCAGCAGCCGATCAGGGCTCGAGCAGTACTTC	CASSRSGLEQYF
TRBJ1-3	TRBD1	.	TRBV5-5	TGTGCCAGCAGCTTCATACAGGGGGCCGGGGGAAACACCATATATTTT	CASSFIQGAGGNTIYF
TRBJ2-3	.	.	TRBV19	TGTGCCAGTAGTCCCCCTAACCACGCTGATACGCAGTATTTT	CASSPPNHADTQYF
TRBJ2-4	TRBD1	.	TRBV7-9	TGTGCCAGCAGCTCGGACAGGGCACAGGACAAAAACATTCAGTACTTC	CASSSDRAQDKNIQYF
TRBJ2-7	.	.	TRBV6-5	TGTGCCAGCAGCCGCCGCTGGTCCGAGCAGTACTTC	CASSRRWSEQYF
TRBJ2-1	.	.	TRBV11-2	TGTGCCAGCAGCTCGGACAGCCTCCACTACAATGAGCAGTTCTTC	CASSSDSLHYNEQFF
TRBJ2-5	.	.	TRBV10-2	TGCGCCAGCAGTGAGGTGCTAGAAGGGACCCAGTACTTC	CASSEVLEGTQYF
TRBJ2-2	.	once	TRBV7-2	TGTGCCAGCAGCTTAGCGGGCGACTACTCTACCACCGGGGAGCTGTTTTTT	CASSLAGDYSTTGELFF
TRBJ2-2	.	.	TRBV9	TGTGCCAGCAGCCCCGGGGCGCCGAACACCGGGGAGCTGTTTTTT	CASSPGAPNTGELFF
TRBJ2-2	.	.	TRBV19	TGTGCCAGCCACCCATGGGCAGCCAACACCGGGGAGCTGTTTTTT	CASHPWAANTGELFF
TRBJ1-6	TRBD1	once	TRBV6-1	TGTGCCAGCAGTGAAACCGGGACAGGGGTGTATAATTCACCCCTCCACTTT	CASSETGTGVYNSPLHF
TRBJ2-7	TRBD1	.	TRBV9	TGTGCCAGCAGCTCATGGGACAGGGACGAGCAGTACTTC	CASSSWDRDEQYF
TRBJ1-4	TRBD1	.	TRBV18	TGTGCCAGCTCACTCCACGTGGGACAGGGCCTTAATGAAAAACTGTTTTTT	CASSLHVGQGLNEKLFF
TRBJ1-2	TRBD1	.	TRBV6-5	TGTGCCAGCAGAGCAACAGGGGGTAATGGCTACACCTTC	CASRATGGNGYTF
TRBJ2-7	.	.	TRBV12-5	TGTGCTAGTGGGGAACCCCAAATCGGCGGTTCCTACGAGCAGTACTTC	CASGEPQIGGSYEQYF
TRBJ2-7	.	.	TRBV14	TGTGCCAGCAGCCAAGATGGCGGGGCCCGTTCCTACGAGCAGTACTTC	CASSQDGGARSYEQYF
TRBJ2-1	TRBD1	.	TRBV7-8	TGTGCCAGCAGCTTCGGGACAGTGAACAACAATGAGCAGTTCTTC	CASSFGTVNNNEQFF
TRBJ2-7	.	.	TRBV6-5	TGTGCCAGCAGTCGAGCAACAGGGCGCGAGCAGTACTTC	CASSRATGREQYF
TRBJ2-7	.	.	TRBV19	TGTGCCAGTAGTCAGGCAGGGCCGCCTCAGGAGCAGTACTTC	CASSQAGPPQEQYF
TRBJ2-5	TRBD2	.	TRBV9	TGTGCCAGCAGCGTAGGACTAGCGAAAGAGACCCAGTACTTC	CASSVGLAKETQYF
TRBJ2-7	TRBD2	once	TRBV27	TGTGCCAGCAGAAGACTAGCGGGAGGGCAGGACGAGCAGTACTTC	CASRRLAGGQDEQYF
TRBJ2-1	TRBD2	.	TRBV10-3	TGTGCCATCAAAAGGACTAGCGGGGGACCCGGGGGCAATGAGCAGTTCTTC	CAIKRTSGGPGGNEQFF
TRBJ2-1	TRBD2	.	TRBV19	TGTGCCAGTAGACGCGGCGGGACTAGCGGGACCTACAATGAGCAGTTCTTC	CASRRGGTSGTYNEQFF
TRBJ2-7	.	few	TRBV14	TGTGCCAGCAGCCATCGTAGTCTCAGCTCCTACGAGCAGTACTTC	CASSHRSLSSYEQYF
TRBJ1-1	.	.	TRBV10-1	TGCGCCAGCAGTGATTTCCCTGAAGCTTTCTTT	CASSDFPEAFF
TRBJ2-7	.	.	TRBV7-8	TGTGCCAGCAGCTTACGGGGCAGGAATTACTACGAGCAGTACTTC	CASSLRGRNYYEQYF
TRBJ2-1	TRBD1	.	TRBV18	TGTGCCAGCTCACCCCGGGACAGACCAGGCAATGAGCAGTTCTTC	CASSPRDRPGNEQFF
TRBJ2-1	TRBD2	.	TRBV6-4	TGTGCCAGCAGTGGACGGGGGGGCCACGGCGGTGAGCAGTTCTTC	CASSGRGGHGGEQFF
TRBJ1-1	TRBD1	.	TRBV6-5	TGTGCCAGCAGTCGCTGGACAGGGGGGAACACTGAAGCTTTCTTT	CASSRWTGGNTEAFF